The 2 T cell receptor beta chains reported below all come from one sample, sequenced in a study of blood T cell repertoires in COVID-19. Here immunoSEQ multiplex PCR was the method, and the copy in TCRdb shows in-frame clones only, minus some. Of about 68,000 clones in the sample, 79% were seen once. Sequencing was carried out using peripheral blood. The receptors derive from a woman between 50 and 59 years old with acute or convalescent COVID-19.

The chain is built from TRBV28 and TRBJ1-3, with 12 bases identical to TRBD1. Germline lookup yields CDR1 MDHEN and CDR2 SYDVKM. With V trimmed by 4 bases and J by 16 bases, 8 bases remained unmatched. The CDR3 has 13 amino acids. The DNA for the CDR3 is TGTGCCAGCAGTTCGGGACAGGGGGCGTTCCGGTATTTT. Residues: CASSSGQGAFRYF.

This clone was seen just once. V gene TRBV23-1 combines with J gene TRBJ2-1, with TRBD1 identical over 8 bases. TRBV23-1 is an open reading frame, and its role is uncertain. Unmatched junction bases numbered 6, after V lost 4 bases and J lost 4 bases. This CDR3 comprises 15 residues. The CDR3 bases are TGCGCCAGCAGTCTGTTACAGGGGGATTACAATGAGCAGTTCTTC. Encoded protein: CASSLLQGDYNEQFF.